The rows below give T cell receptor beta chains drawn from one sample of a study of blood T cell repertoires in COVID-19. The data were produced by immunoSEQ multiplex PCR, yet TCRdb's version contains in-frame clones alone and is incomplete. The sample includes around 500,000 clones, 75% to 90% of them seen just once. The sequenced material came from peripheral blood. These receptors all come from a human donor in a cohort sampled during active COVID-19. The CDR3 runs from the conserved cysteine through the conserved F or W. D genes are given only for firm matches. The size entry is marked missing in some rows and otherwise reads once, few, many or a size class.

J gene,D gene,V gene,clone size,CDR3 DNA,CDR3 protein
TRBJ1-1,TRBD1,TRBV6-5,NA,TGTGCCAGCAGTAACAGGGGGCTAACTGAAGCTTTCTTT,CASSNRGLTEAFF
TRBJ1-4,TRBD1,TRBV11-2,NA,TGTGCCAGCAGCTTAGATGCGACAGGGGATGAAAAACTGTTTTTT,CASSLDATGDEKLFF
TRBJ2-7,NA,TRBV7-9,once,TGTGCCAGCAGCCAGTCCGGCCAGGATAGGGGCGAGCAGTACTTC,CASSQSGQDRGEQYF
TRBJ2-5,TRBD1,TRBV28,NA,TGTGCCAGCAGTTTTTGGACAGGGCAGGCGGAGACCCAGTACTTC,CASSFWTGQAETQYF
TRBJ2-5,TRBD1,TRBV7-9,NA,TGTGCCAGCAGCCTCACAGGGGGCGCCGGGCGCGAGACCCAGTACTTC,CASSLTGGAGRETQYF
TRBJ1-2,TRBD1,TRBV2,NA,TGTGCCAGCTCCCCGGACAGGGAAAACTATGGCTACACCTTC,CASSPDRENYGYTF
TRBJ2-3,TRBD2,TRBV11-2,few,TGTGCCAGCAGCTCGGGACTAGCGGGAGCGCGGTCCCCCACAGATACGCAGTATTTT,CASSSGLAGARSPTDTQYF
TRBJ1-1,TRBD1,TRBV28,NA,TGTGCCAGCAGACCCGGCGGGGGACAGGGGGCGAACACTGAAGCTTTCTTT,CASRPGGGQGANTEAFF
TRBJ1-1,TRBD1,TRBV3-1/TRBV3-2,NA,TGTGCCAGCAGCCCCATTCGACAGGGAACTGAAGCTTTCTTT,CASSPIRQGTEAFF
TRBJ2-1,TRBD2,TRBV7-3,NA,TGTGCCAGCAGCTCCCTCAGCGGGAGGGACTATGAGCAGTTCTTC,CASSSLSGRDYEQFF
TRBJ1-4,NA,TRBV27,NA,TGTGCCAGCAGCCCTCGAGTTACTAATGAAAAACTGTTTTTT,CASSPRVTNEKLFF
TRBJ2-3,TRBD2,TRBV19,NA,TGTGCCAGTAGTTATGGGGAGGGCCCAGATACGCAGTATTTT,CASSYGEGPDTQYF
TRBJ1-1,NA,TRBV11-2,NA,TGTGCCAGCAGCTTAGGCGGCAGGGGATGGACTGAAGCTTTCTTT,CASSLGGRGWTEAFF
TRBJ1-2,NA,TRBV10-3,NA,TGTGCCATCAGCCCCGACGGGAGCTATGGCTACACCTTC,CAISPDGSYGYTF
TRBJ2-5,NA,TRBV7-9,NA,TGTGCCAGCAGCTTACCCAGGGATAGTCAGACCCAGTACTTC,CASSLPRDSQTQYF
TRBJ2-2,TRBD2,TRBV11-3,once,TGTGCCAGCAGGTTTAGCGGGAGTGCATTGAACACCGGGGAGCTGTTTTTT,CASRFSGSALNTGELFF
TRBJ2-1,NA,TRBV29-1,NA,TGCAGCATCAACAGGGCGTCCTACAATGAGCAGTTCTTC,CSINRASYNEQFF
TRBJ2-5,TRBD1,TRBV24-1,NA,TGTGCCACCAGTCAGGGGACAGGGGTAGAGACCCAGTACTTC,CATSQGTGVETQYF
TRBJ1-3,NA,TRBV2,NA,TGTGCCAGCAGCGTACAGAGCTCTGGAAACACCATATATTTT,CASSVQSSGNTIYF
TRBJ1-2,TRBD1,TRBV28,few,TGTGCCAGCAGTTTATGGGTACAGGGGACGCGCTACACCTTC,CASSLWVQGTRYTF
TRBJ2-2,TRBD1,TRBV7-7,NA,TGTGCTAGCAGCCCGACAGGGGGATCGAACACCGGGGAGCTGTTTTTT,CASSPTGGSNTGELFF